The text below deals with one T cell receptor beta chain. What it binds is not known. These data originate in a study of shared clonotypes between healthy human individuals. About the study: Samples came from two female and a few male donors aged 18 to 49. A donor's plate count was three for CD4 naive and three for CD4 memory; CD8 naive had two and CD8 memory one.

The study, taken as a whole, reports: Naive subsets tended to show greater estimated richness than memory subsets.

The assay was immunoSEQ multiplex PCR, and TCRdb's table has in-frame clones only and misses some. This sample yields approximately 2,000,000 clones, of which around 93% are seen a single time; 0.37% belongs to the top ten. The CDR3 is 15 residues long. The germline CDR1 and CDR2 sequences are MDHEN and SYDVKM. V lost 6 bases to trimming and J lost 3 bases; unmatched junction nucleotides: 8. Input material: naive CD4+ T cells from PBMCs. The subset is: CD45RA+ positively selected. The rearrangement joins TRBV28 to TRBJ2-7, with 10 nucleotides matching TRBD1. This receptor was identified in a man younger than 30 in good health. Some clones in this sample may be carry-over from other donors' samples. CDR3 amino acids: CASSRTGGPNYEQYF. The CDR3 nucleotides are TGTGCCAGCAGCCGGACAGGGGGTCCTAACTACGAGCAGTACTTC.